This T cell receptor (beta chain) was sequenced for a study of molecular identifiers for immune sequencing clone quantification. About the study: Five aliquots were made in replicates from the RNA of 20,000 or 100,000 naive CD8 cells, and four were sequenced.

This clonotype has a count of ten or more. The antigen remains unidentified. Study results and limitations: The study found clones above 20 RNA copies held over 99% of effector molecules and under 1% in naive cells.

Researchers sorted naive CD8 T cells as cells that were CD8+CD4-CCR7+CD45RA+. MiXCR, applied by TCRdb to the PCR reads, yields one record per CDR3 protein. Of around 70,000 distinct CDR3 sequences in the sample, around 20% were seen once. This CDR3 is built from 16 residues. In germline, CDR1 is SEHNR, CDR2 FQNEAQ (reference sequence). The V gene lost 0 bases and the J gene lost 9 bases, with 18 bases spanning the gap. The sample consisted of naive CD8+ T cells from blood, with Jurkat cell RNA spiked in. Subset noted: FACS-sorted CD8+CD4-CCR7+CD45RA+ naive T cells. The chain combines TRBV7-9 with TRBJ2-1; D tentatively fits TRBD1 or TRBD2 (7 bases each). This TCR was sampled from a human donor in good health. Some libraries in this study had Jurkat cell RNA spiked in. The CDR3 DNA is TGTGCCAGCAGCTTAGCGGGAGGGGGCGTCGAAAGTGAGCAGTTCTTC. Its protein product is CASSLAGGGVESEQFF. The complete variable domain, with remaining parts taken from reference TRBV7-9 and TRBJ2-1, reads DTGVSQNPRHKITKRGQNVTFRCDPISEHNRLYWYRQTLGQGPEFLTYFQNEAQLEKSRLLSDRFSAERPKGSFSTLEIQRTEQGDSAMYLCASSLAGGGVESEQFFGPGTRLTVL.